This T cell receptor (beta chain) was identified in a study of OX40 agonist ivuxolimab in advanced cancers. Study as a whole: A mean age of roughly 60 years, range roughly 23 to 85, was recorded, and over 65% were male.

Regarding the study as a whole: Partial responders at 0.1-3.0 mg/kg had among the lowest clonal expansion.

TCRdb's copy holds only in-frame clones and misses some; the assay was immunoSEQ multiplex PCR. The sample yields fewer than 70,000 clones, roughly nine tenths seen once. The CDR3 totals 17 residues. The V gene's germline CDR1 is GTSNPN and CDR2 SVGIG (reference sequence). With V trimmed by 1 base and J by 7 bases, 13 bases remained unmatched. Concerning this clone: Its cognate antigen is unknown.

The chain links TRBV30 to TRBJ2-7; 13 bases align to TRBD2. The sequence was collected from an adult with an advanced solid tumor such as melanoma, head and neck, liver or kidney cancer. The sequences come from CD4+ or CD8+ T cells sorted from blood, collected in a trial of the OX40 agonist ivuxolimab. The CDR3 DNA is TGTGCCTGGAGTGCCGGTAGGACTAGCGGGAGTGGGCAAGAGCAGTACTTC. Translating it yields CAWSAGRTSGSGQEQYF.